This TCR beta chain was found in a study of cytomegalovirus exposure and HLA in healthy donors. General study findings and limits: Per a prior analysis, the majority of TCR beta V segments were productive roughly 87% or roughly 30% of the time. In a later analysis, about 17,000 TCR beta sequences were associated with HLA alleles at 0.05 false discovery rate.

CDR1 is SGHRS and CDR2 is YFSETQ in the germline V gene. V dropped 4 bases and J dropped 0 bases, with 12 bases sitting between them. The CDR3 consists of 15 residues. As for this clone: Its antigen remains unknown.

The PCR had 60 Vbeta and 13 Jbeta primers. The authors' processing: In a later analysis, of 79 million or so unique beta chains, 9 million to 11 million appeared in at least two donors. Here immunoSEQ multiplex PCR was the method, and the copy in TCRdb shows in-frame clones only, minus some. That table gives V, J and clone size, and the DNA gave D and trimming. Here the sample table reports some 62,000 clones. Sequencing input: PBMCs. This receptor was identified in a young man in good health and CMV-seropositive. The rearrangement links TRBV5-1 to TRBJ2-3; D is possibly TRBD1 (5 bases). CDR3 sequence reads: CASSPRQTSTDTQYF. The DNA of the CDR3 is TGCGCCAGCAGCCCACGACAGACTAGCACAGATACGCAGTATTTT.